This T cell receptor (beta chain) originates from a study of cytotoxic CD8 clonotypes in ibrutinib-treated CLL. Study details: Enrolment comprised about 10 relapsed/refractory and approximately 16 treatment-naive patients; some 18 were IGHV unmutated. Mean yields were about 260,000 productive templates and some 90,000 productive rearrangements per sample.

With regard to this clone: The antigen is not known.

This CDR3 comprises 15 residues. CDR1 and CDR2 (germline): SGHNT, YENEEA. Trimming shortened V by 8 bases and J by 0 bases, and 11 bases separated the two germline ends. This table comes from immunoSEQ multiplex PCR, and its TCRdb copy is limited to in-frame clones, with some not included. The sample lists 110,000 to 150,000 clones; roughly three quarters were seen once. TCR beta library input comprised roughly 1.9 micrograms of genomic DNA from cryopreserved PBMCs. Study-level points and caveats: Clonality correlated strongly with circulating CD8+ T cells and exceeded age-matched healthy donors at baseline.

The source was PBMCs, collected after 24 months of ibrutinib treatment. The rearrangement joins TRBV11-3 to TRBJ1-6, with D hard to call. The TCR was taken from a human donor with chronic lymphocytic leukemia. In nucleotides, the CDR3 is TGTGCCAGCCGTGGTCTGAGCTCCTATAATTCACCCCTCCACTTT. Its translation: CASRGLSSYNSPLHF.